Listed here is a single T cell receptor beta chain. Assay used: immunoSEQ multiplex PCR; TCRdb lists only in-frame clones, some missing. The table shows hundreds of thousands of clones, with around 90% occurring only once. This entry is derived from a study of blood T cell repertoires in COVID-19. Germline V gives CDR1 LGHDT, CDR2 YNNKEL (reference sequence). The CDR3 loop spans 14 amino acids. Trimming removed 1 base from V and 6 bases from J, with 13 bases in between. The sequence was collected from a woman aged 60-75 years in a cohort exposed to, infected with or recovered from COVID-19 (not recorded which). What was sequenced was PBMCs or T cells enriched from blood (not recorded which). This chain joins TRBV3-1 (or the pseudogene TRBV3-2) and TRBJ2-7; possible D gene TRBD1, 6 bases. CDR3 sequence: CASSQVKYRAEQYF. The CDR3 DNA follows: TGTGCCAGCAGCCAAGTGAAATACAGGGCCGAGCAGTACTTC.